This passage covers 11 T cell receptor beta chains from one sample sequenced in a study of T cells in Graves' hyperthyroidism and ophthalmopathy. Researchers amplified the TCR beta CDR3 regions from RNA transcripts. HTBI primers drove first-round RT-PCR of the TCR CDR3. One entry per CDR3 protein, called by TCRdb with MiXCR from the multiplex PCR reads. The sample includes hundreds of thousands of distinct CDR3 sequences, approximately 14% of them seen just once. Source material: blood. The origin of the receptors is a man aged 18 to 35 with Graves' ophthalmopathy.

A few counts support this clonotype. The CDR3 DNA is TGTGCCATCAGTGAGAGGAGTCAGGCAGAAAACGGCTACACCTTC. This sequence encodes CAISERSQAENGYTF. V gene TRBV10-3 combines with J gene TRBJ1-2; D call uncertain. CDR3 length: 15 residues. Germline values: CDR1 ENHRY, CDR2 SYGVKD. Trimming took off 2 bases at V and 8 bases at J, with 18 bases between the two ends.

This clonotype was observed at least ten times. This chain joins TRBV29-1 and TRBJ2-5; 7 bases align to TRBD1. After removal of 7 bases from V and 1 base from J, the junction contained 6 bases not matched to a gene. CDR1 and CDR2 (germline): SQVTM, ANQGSEA. This CDR3 spans 13 amino acids. The CDR3 bases are TGCAGCGCCGCAACAGGGGCCCAAGAGACCCAGTACTTC. Amino acids: CSAATGAQETQYF. The variable domain in full, completed from reference TRBV29-1 and TRBJ2-5, reads SAVISQKPSRDICQRGTSLTIQCQVDSQVTMMFWYRQQPGQSLTLIATANQGSEATYESGFVIDKFPISRPNLTFSTLTVSNMSPEDSSIYLCSAATGAQETQYFGPGTRLLVL.

This clonotype came up a few times. The chain employs TRBV9 and TRBJ2-2; 9 nucleotides match TRBD2. The J segment lost 7 bases and the V segment lost 0 bases, leaving 4 bases of the junction unmatched. This CDR3 contains 15 residues. CDR1 and CDR2 (germline): SGDLS, YYNGEE. Here the CDR3 DNA reads TGTGCCAGCAGCGTAGGGGTAGCGGGAGTCGGGGAGCTGTTTTTT. Its protein is CASSVGVAGVGELFF.

This clonotype was seen a handful of times. The CDR3 coding sequence is TGTGCCAGCAGCGTAGCAGGGGGCCAATCCTACGAGCAGTACTTC. Protein sequence: CASSVAGGQSYEQYF. This chain joins TRBV9 and TRBJ2-7, with 8 bases lining up with TRBD1. Trimming at V came to 0 bases and at J to 1 base, leaving 3 bases not matched to a gene. The length of the CDR3 is 15 residues. From germline, CDR1 is SGDLS and CDR2 YYNGEE. Combining the CDR3 with reference TRBV9 and TRBJ2-7 gives the whole variable domain DSGVTQTPKHLITATGQRVTLRCSPRSGDLSVYWYQQSLDQGLQFLIQYYNGEERAKGNILERFSAQQFPDLHSELNLSSLELGDSALYFCASSVAGGQSYEQYFGPGTRLTVT.

This rearrangement joins TRBV7-8 to TRBJ2-1, with D perhaps TRBD1 (6 bases). The V end was cut by 5 bases, the J end by 9 bases, with 14 bases between. The germline CDR1 and CDR2 sequences are SGHVS and FQNEAQ. The CDR3 runs to 13 residues. The CDR3 sequence is CASSQKSTGEQFF. DNA of the CDR3: TGTGCCAGCAGCCAGAAGTCGACAGGTGAGCAGTTCTTC.

The rearrangement joins TRBV30 to TRBJ2-2; TRBD1 might be the D (5 bases). The CDR3 runs 13 residues. Germline V lookup: CDR1 GTSNPN, CDR2 SVGIG (reference sequence). Between the trimmed V and J ends, which lost 6 bases and 4 bases, there was a span of 12 bases. CDR3 sequence reads: CACSGASTGELFF. The CDR3 DNA is TGTGCCTGCTCTGGGGCGAGCACCGGGGAGCTGTTTTTT.

The genes are TRBV27 and TRBJ2-7, with 8 nucleotides matching TRBD2. Germline values: CDR1 MNHEY, CDR2 SMNVEV (reference sequence). The CDR3 consists of 16 residues. With 5 bases clipped from V and 4 bases from J, the junction kept 13 bases outside the gene matches. The CDR3: CASSLTEAGVRYEQYF. CDR3 DNA: TGTGCCAGCAGTCTTACAGAAGCGGGAGTAAGATACGAGCAGTACTTC.

This clonotype was found many times. This rearrangement joins TRBV2 to TRBJ2-7, with 8 bases identical to TRBD2. The CDR3 runs 12 residues. Germline values: CDR1 SNHLY, CDR2 FYNNEI. J was trimmed by 0 bases and V by 8 bases; bases with no gene match: 0. The CDR3 loop is CASGTSSYEQYF. Here the CDR3 DNA reads TGTGCCAGCGGGACTAGCTCCTACGAGCAGTACTTC.

This clonotype was detected a few times. The chain is built from TRBV6-1 and TRBJ2-5; D is undetermined. Trimming pared 7 bases from V and 5 bases from J, leaving 14 bases between. CDR3 length: 13 residues. Looked up from germline, CDR1 is MNHNS and CDR2 is SASEGT. The CDR3 DNA reads as TGTGCCAGCATGGGCCTCGGCCGGGAGACCCAGTACTTC. This encodes CASMGLGRETQYF.

Only a few counts were recorded for this clonotype. This rearrangement joins TRBV27 to TRBJ1-5; 7 bases agree with TRBD1. Germline V CDR1 and CDR2: MNHEY, SMNVEV (reference sequence). Losses at the gene ends were 5 bases for V and 6 bases for J; bases not matched to a gene: 4. CDR3 length equals 13 residues. The CDR3 reads CASSDYRGQPQHF. In nucleotides, the CDR3 is TGTGCCAGCAGTGACTACAGGGGTCAGCCCCAGCATTTT.

This clonotype was recorded at least ten times. This rearrangement joins TRBV7-8 to TRBJ1-5, with TRBD1 matching over 8 bases. CDR3 length: 14 amino acids. Germline values: CDR1 SGHVS, CDR2 FQNEAQ. V lost 5 bases and J lost 5; bases outside the gene matches: 5. The CDR3 spells CASSPRQGYQPQHF. Here the CDR3 DNA reads TGTGCCAGCAGCCCCCGACAGGGGTATCAGCCCCAGCATTTT.